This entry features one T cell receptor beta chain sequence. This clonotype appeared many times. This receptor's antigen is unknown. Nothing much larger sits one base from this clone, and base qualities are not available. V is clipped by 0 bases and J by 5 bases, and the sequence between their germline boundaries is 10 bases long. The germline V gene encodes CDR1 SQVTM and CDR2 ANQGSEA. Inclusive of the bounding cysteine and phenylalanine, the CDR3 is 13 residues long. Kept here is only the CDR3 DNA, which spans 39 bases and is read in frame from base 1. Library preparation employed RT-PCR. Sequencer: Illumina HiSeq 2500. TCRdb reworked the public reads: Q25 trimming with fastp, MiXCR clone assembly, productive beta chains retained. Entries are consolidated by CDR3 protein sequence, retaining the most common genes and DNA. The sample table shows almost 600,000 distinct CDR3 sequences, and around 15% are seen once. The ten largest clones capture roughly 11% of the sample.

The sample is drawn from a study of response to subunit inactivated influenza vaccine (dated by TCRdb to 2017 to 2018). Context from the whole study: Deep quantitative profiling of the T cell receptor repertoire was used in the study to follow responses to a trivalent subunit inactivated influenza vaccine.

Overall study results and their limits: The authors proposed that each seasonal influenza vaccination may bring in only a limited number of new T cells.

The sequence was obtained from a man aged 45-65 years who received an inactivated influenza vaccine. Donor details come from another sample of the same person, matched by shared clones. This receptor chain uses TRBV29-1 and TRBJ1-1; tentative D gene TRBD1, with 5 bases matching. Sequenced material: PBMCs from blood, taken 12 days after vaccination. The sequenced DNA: TGCAGCGTTGAAGATGGGGGGAGGACTGAAGCTTTCTTT. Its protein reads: CSVEDGGRTEAFF.